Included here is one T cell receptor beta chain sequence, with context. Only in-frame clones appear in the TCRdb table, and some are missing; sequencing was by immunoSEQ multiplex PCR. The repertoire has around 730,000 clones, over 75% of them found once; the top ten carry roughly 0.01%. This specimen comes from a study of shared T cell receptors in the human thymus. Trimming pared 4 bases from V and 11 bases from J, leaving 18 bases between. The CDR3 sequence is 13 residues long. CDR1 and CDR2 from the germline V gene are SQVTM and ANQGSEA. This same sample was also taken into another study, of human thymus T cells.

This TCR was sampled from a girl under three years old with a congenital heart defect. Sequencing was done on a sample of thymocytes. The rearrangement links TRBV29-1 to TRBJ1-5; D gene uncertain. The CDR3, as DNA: TGCAGCGTTGTGGACTTCCAAGGGATCGCCCAGCATTTT. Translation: CSVVDFQGIAQHF.